This T cell receptor (beta chain) was sequenced during a study of T cell responses to AZD1222 COVID-19 vaccine (dated by TCRdb to about 2021). In terms of the full investigation: AZD1222 recipients with second doses at about 4 weeks or about 12 weeks were pooled, because spike-specific TCR depth and breadth did not differ between schedules. Trial participants were enrolled into age subgroups of 18-55, 56-69 and 70-plus years, which contained approximately 150, 30 and 60 TCR-sequenced participants, respectively. A total of 233 trial participants underwent TCR sequencing, of whom about 210 received two doses of AZD1222 and some 26 received two doses of the MenACWY control vaccine.

The CDR3 regions of human TCRbeta chains were analyzed by immunosequencing. In the source study's methods: TCRs in the repertoires were matched against a reference library of SARS-CoV-2-specific TCRs that had been generated with the MIRA antigen-specificity platform. Breadth was defined as the fraction of unique TCRs that were SARS-CoV-2-associated. Depth was defined as the fraction of total T cells that were SARS-CoV-2-associated. Using the MIRA data, every spike-specific TCR was mapped to the spike region that the TCR reacted to and assigned to either a CD4 or a CD8 class. Log10-transformed breadth and depth values were compared by one-way ANOVA with Sidak's multiple comparisons tests. Drawn from immuneACCESS, this table holds only the in-frame rearrangements with V and J called that TCRdb kept. Clones are partly lost; checked studies trace under half to an unresolved V gene and leave the rest unexplained. D and trimming come from the DNA, and the V and J calls and clone size come from that table. The sample data list about 140,000 clones, and about 92% of these were observed just once. The ten largest clones add up to about 3% of the sample.

Cut back by 1 base and 1 base, the V and J ends lie 10 bases apart. Including cysteine and phenylalanine, the CDR3 has 15 amino acids. CDR3 DNA only is kept here, 45 bases in frame from base 1. For CDR1 and CDR2, the germline V gene (reference sequence) lists MNHEY and SMNVEV. About this clone: There is no known antigen for this receptor. Base-call qualities are not available, and no considerably larger clone is one nucleotide away.

Explained via the paper, the time point label denotes: baseline before first vaccination. The vaccinee samples were drawn from two UK trials, COV001 and COV002, one of which was a single-blind randomized controlled phase 2/3 trial testing AZD1222 (ChAdOx1 nCoV-19) in healthy adults. For TCRbeta chain sequencing, PBMC samples from trial participants were taken at day 0 and at day 28 after the second dose. What the research found in general, with its limitations: Conclusions about previously exposed vaccinees are limited because only a handful of AZD1222 recipients were SARS-CoV-2 seropositive at baseline. Most participants were white British and females outnumbered males, and the authors suggested that clonal diversity may have been underestimated. Spike-specific TCR breadth and depth rose significantly after two AZD1222 doses compared with day 0 and with MenACWY recipients. In the small 56-69-year group, the increase in depth fell short of significance, most likely because of low power. Epitopes outside the regions mutated in the B.1.351 and B.1.1.7 variants were reportedly recognized by nearly half of the unique spike-specific TCRs. Because no samples from the day 14 peak response were available, repertoires could be characterized only after the peak T cell response. The whole spike protein was spanned by vaccine-associated CD4 TCRs, and dominant responses were seen in regions 160-218 and 743-854.

This TCR was recovered from an adult in good health. Recombination linked TRBV27 to TRBJ1-1; TRBD1 is a possible D gene, resting on 6 matching bases. Specimen: peripheral blood, collected on day 0 of AZD1222 vaccination. CDR3 reads: CASSLWGQKNTEAFF. The DNA reads TGTGCCAGCAGTTTATGGGGACAAAAGAACACTGAAGCTTTCTTT.